This entry describes one TCR beta chain. The data were obtained in a study of blood T cell repertoires in COVID-19. About the study: PBMCs, B-cell-depleted T cells, or T cells were the source of the cDNA or gDNA that made up the material.

TCRdb's copy holds only in-frame clones and misses some; the assay was immunoSEQ multiplex PCR. Of about 200,000 clones listed, 89% are singletons. The CDR3 runs to 18 residues. Germline values: CDR1 SGHAT, CDR2 FQNNGV. V was pared by 4 bases and J by 7 bases, with 18 bases of the junction left unmatched. The chain recombines TRBV11-2 with TRBJ1-2; the match to TRBD1 covers 10 bases. Specimen: PBMCs or T cells enriched from blood (not recorded which). The clonotype was recovered from a young woman who had recovered from COVID-19. In DNA form, the CDR3 reads TGTGCCAGCAGCTCAACAGCGGCCCACCGGGACAGGGGCGCTGGCTACACCTTC. As protein: CASSSTAAHRDRGAGYTF.